The 19 T cell receptor beta chains given below trace back to one sample, sequenced in a study of response to subunit inactivated influenza vaccine. TCRdb re-called the RT-PCR reads with MiXCR, one entry per CDR3 protein. This table holds around 520,000 distinct CDR3 sequences, about 25% found once. Specimen: CD4+ T cells sorted from PBMCs, collected 5 days after vaccination. The receptors derive from a man aged 45-65 years who received an inactivated influenza vaccine.

This chain uses TRBV7-9 with TRBJ1-5; D unresolved. V was trimmed by 5 bases and J by 3 bases, leaving 11 bases between them. This CDR3 is 14 amino acids long. Germline CDR1 and CDR2: SEHNR and FQNEAQ (reference sequence). CDR3 sequence reads: CASSRDTYNQPQHF. CDR3 nucleotides: TGTGCCAGCAGCAGAGACACTTACAATCAGCCCCAGCATTTT.

The CDR3 sequence: CASSPTSVPIYEQYF. The DNA for the CDR3 is TGTGCCAGCAGTCCCACTAGCGTCCCTATCTACGAGCAGTACTTC. The J gene is TRBJ2-7, the V gene TRBV27; 7 bases are a match to TRBD2. CDR1 is MNHEY and CDR2 is SMNVEV in the germline V gene (reference sequence). This CDR3 contains 15 residues. V lost 5 bases, J lost 3 bases, and 10 bases stayed unmatched.

The sample holds a few counts of this clonotype. This chain connects TRBV20-1 to TRBJ2-7, with 7 bases that match TRBD1. Germline V gene data show CDR1 as DFQATT and CDR2 as SNEGSKA (reference sequence). This CDR3 contains 14 residues. The V gene end was trimmed by 0 bases and the J gene end by 4 bases; junction bases not matched to a gene: 6. In DNA, the CDR3 is TGCAGTGCTAGAGACGGGGCCAGGGGGTACGAGCAGTACTTC. This gives the protein CSARDGARGYEQYF.

The CDR3 protein is CASSPIGGTDTQYF. CDR3 sequence (DNA): TGTGCCAGCAGCCCCATTGGAGGCACAGATACGCAGTATTTT. V gene TRBV7-9 combines with J gene TRBJ2-3, with unresolved D. The CDR3 covers 14 residues. Trimming left V 5 bases short and J 1 base short, with 10 bases between. In germline, CDR1 is SEHNR, CDR2 FQNEAQ (reference sequence). Based on the CDR3 plus reference TRBV7-9 and TRBJ2-3, the full variable domain is DTGVSQNPRHKITKRGQNVTFRCDPISEHNRLYWYRQTLGQGPEFLTYFQNEAQLEKSRLLSDRFSAERPKGSFSTLEIQRTEQGDSAMYLCASSPIGGTDTQYFGPGTRLTVL.

V gene TRBV20-1 combines with J gene TRBJ2-3; D might be TRBD1 (6 bases). Germline-derived CDR1 and CDR2 are DFQATT and SNEGSKA (reference sequence). The CDR3 has 12 residues. CDR3 coding DNA: TGCAGGGCTTTGGGGGCCCAGGGTACGCAGTATTTT. Its protein is CRALGAQGTQYF.

This clonotype was detected a few times. The chain links TRBV20-1 to TRBJ2-2, with no clear D. Germline-derived CDR1 and CDR2 are DFQATT and SNEGSKA (reference sequence). Trimming stripped 3 bases from V and 2 bases from J, with 13 bases between. The CDR3 consists of 15 residues. The CDR3, as DNA: TGCAGTGCTAGCGCGACTCCGGGTAACACCGGGGAGCTGTTTTTT. Protein sequence: CSASATPGNTGELFF.

This chain connects TRBV6-2 or TRBV6-3 to TRBJ2-1; D not resolved. CDR1 is MNHEY, CDR2 SVGEGT, per germline. Trimming pared 4 bases from V and 0 bases from J, leaving 13 bases between. CDR3 length: 16 residues. Written as DNA, the CDR3 is TGTGCCAGCAGTTTTGGTCGTCGGAGCTCCTACAATGAGCAGTTCTTC. The encoded protein is CASSFGRRSSYNEQFF.

The chain combines TRBV10-3 with TRBJ1-6; D is ambiguous. Germline CDR1 ENHRY, CDR2 SYGVKD. V shed 7 bases and J shed 7 bases, with 14 bases lying between them. The CDR3 has 14 amino acids. The CDR3 loop is CAIKSTQGNSPLHF. The CDR3 DNA reads as TGTGCCATCAAGTCGACGCAAGGCAATTCACCCCTCCACTTT.

This clonotype showed up many times. This chain links TRBV20-1 with TRBJ2-3; no firm D call. Trimming took 3 bases from V and 2 from J, leaving 18 bases between them. CDR1 and CDR2 from the germline V gene are DFQATT and SNEGSKA (reference sequence). The CDR3 contains 16 residues. DNA of the CDR3: TGCAGTGCTAGGTCCCTTCAGGCGGCTGTCACAGATACGCAGTATTTT. The encoded protein is CSARSLQAAVTDTQYF.

A few counts support this clonotype. The gene calls are TRBV18 and TRBJ1-1; maybe TRBD1 (5 bases). V was trimmed by 6 bases and J by 0 bases, leaving 14 bases between them. Germline V CDR1 and CDR2: KGHSH, LQKENI. This CDR3 has 15 amino acids. This CDR3 reads CASSTRGGMNTEAFF. In nucleotides, the CDR3 is TGTGCCAGCTCTACTAGGGGAGGGATGAACACTGAAGCTTTCTTT.

This clonotype was seen more than once but under ten times. The chain links TRBV9 to TRBJ1-1; D possibly corresponds to TRBD1 (5 bases). Germline V lookup: CDR1 SGDLS, CDR2 YYNGEE. CDR3 length: 13 amino acids. V was clipped by 4 bases and J by 0 bases, with 7 bases between them. Written as DNA, the CDR3 is TGTGCCAGCAGCCGGACACTGAACACTGAAGCTTTCTTT. Its protein is CASSRTLNTEAFF.

This clonotype was seen once. The chain recombines TRBV7-9 with TRBJ2-7, with TRBD2 matching 7 bases. Germline V lookup: CDR1 SEHNR, CDR2 FQNEAQ (reference sequence). V was clipped by 5 bases and J by 0 bases; unmatched bases: 10. The CDR3 totals 16 residues. The CDR3 here is CASSPGASGSSYEQYF. The CDR3 region has the DNA TGTGCCAGCAGCCCCGGGGCTAGCGGAAGCTCCTACGAGCAGTACTTC.

This clonotype appeared a few times. The chain has TRBV12-3 or TRBV12-4 and TRBJ2-1; maybe TRBD2 (6 bases). This CDR3 comprises 15 residues. V gave up 6 bases and J gave up 3 bases, with 15 bases separating them. CDR3 residues: CASSLPGGGYNEQFF. The DNA for the CDR3 is TGTGCCAGCAGCCTCCCCGGGGGAGGCTACAATGAGCAGTTCTTC.

The chain has TRBV5-1 and TRBJ1-1; 9 bases agree with TRBD1. With V trimmed by 0 bases and J by 2 bases, 5 bases remained unmatched. The CDR3 has 16 residues. CDR1 SGHRS and CDR2 YFSETQ come from the germline V gene. The CDR3 here is CASSLGLGQGNTEAFF. The DNA for the CDR3 is TGCGCCAGCAGCTTGGGTTTGGGACAGGGTAACACTGAAGCTTTCTTT.

The chain employs TRBV6-1 and TRBJ1-6; D is unclear. This CDR3 contains 15 residues. V dropped 9 bases and J dropped 7 bases, with 19 bases sitting between them. Germline-derived CDR1 and CDR2 are MNHNS and SASEGT. In DNA, the CDR3 is TGTGCCAGTGCCTTAACCGGGAGAGTAAATTCACCCCTCCACTTT. This encodes CASALTGRVNSPLHF.

This clonotype was counted a few times. The CDR3 is CASSLDSVYNEQFF. The CDR3 coding sequence is TGTGCCAGCAGCTTGGATAGCGTCTACAATGAGCAGTTCTTC. The chain uses TRBV7-2 and TRBJ2-1, with TRBD2 as a possible D gene (5 bases). The V gene's germline CDR1 is SGHTA and CDR2 FQGNSA. The CDR3 is 14 amino acids. V was trimmed by 3 bases and J by 3 bases, leaving 9 bases between them.

This clonotype was detected a few times. The chain joins TRBV4-2 to TRBJ2-1; 10 bases map to TRBD2. This CDR3 region has 16 residues. Germline CDR1 is LGHNA and CDR2 is YNFKEQ. After removal of 4 bases from V and 5 bases from J, the junction contained 8 bases not matched to a gene. The CDR3 sequence: CASSRVALAGDNEQFF. As DNA, the CDR3 is TGTGCCAGCAGCCGAGTTGCGCTAGCGGGGGACAATGAGCAGTTCTTC.

This rearrangement joins TRBV5-1 to TRBJ1-6; 7 bases align to TRBD1. The V gene's germline CDR1 is SGHRS and CDR2 YFSETQ. J gave up 8 bases and V 2 bases, and 4 bases lay outside the gene matches. The CDR3 consists of 14 residues. The CDR3 region has the DNA TGCGCCAGCAGCTTTGACAGGGCTTATTCACCCCTCCACTTT. It is translated as CASSFDRAYSPLHF.

This clonotype was seen more than once but under ten times. The J gene is TRBJ2-2, the V gene TRBV12-3 or TRBV12-4; tentatively, D is TRBD2 (5 bases). The CDR3 loop spans 15 amino acids. The V end lost 2 bases, the J end lost 0 bases, and 7 bases lay between the germline ends. The CDR3 reads CASSLSGANTGELFF. DNA for the CDR3: TGTGCCAGCAGTTTAAGCGGCGCGAACACCGGGGAGCTGTTTTTT.